A single sample is the source of the 23 T cell receptor beta chains below, sequenced in a study of regulatory T cells in long-lasting Graves disease. Both iRepertoire HTBI primers and Arm-PCR of CDR3 regions were used to build the TCR beta libraries. TCRdb reprocessed the multiplex PCR reads with MiXCR, giving one entry per CDR3 protein. The profile shows approximately 400,000 distinct CDR3 sequences, 15% to 17% of them singletons. Time point here: newly diagnosed GD, antithyroid drugs for less than 3 months. PBMC RNA served as the TCR library source. This specimen consisted of peripheral blood mononuclear cells (PBMCs), obtained at new diagnosis, from a patient treated with antithyroid drugs. These receptors were obtained from a female donor with Graves disease.

This clonotype was detected ten times or more. The chain uses TRBV28 and TRBJ1-2; TRBD1 aligns across 9 bases. The CDR3 runs 15 residues. The V gene's germline CDR1 is MDHEN and CDR2 SYDVKM. The J segment lost 5 bases and the V segment lost 6 bases, leaving 10 bases of the junction unmatched. The CDR3 DNA is TGTGCCAGCAGCCCTACAGGGGGCGGGCCTTATGGCTACACCTTC. It is translated as CASSPTGGGPYGYTF.

The V gene is TRBV11-2, the J gene TRBJ2-3; perhaps TRBD2 as D (5 bases). The CDR3 covers 15 residues. Germline V lookup: CDR1 SGHAT, CDR2 FQNNGV. Trimming cost V 1 base and J 5 bases, with 13 bases left between them. CDR3 DNA sequence: TGTGCCAGCAGCTTAGGAGGGTTCTCTCAAGATACGCAGTATTTT. It translates to CASSLGGFSQDTQYF.

The sample holds many counts of this clonotype. The chain is built from TRBV6-5 and TRBJ2-3; no clear D gene. The V end lost 0 bases, the J end lost 8 bases, and 3 bases lay between the germline ends. The CDR3 extends over 11 amino acids. Germline CDR1 and CDR2: MNHEY and SVGAGI. The CDR3 coding sequence is TGTGCCAGCAGTTACTCGAGTACGCAGTATTTT. Translating gives CASSYSSTQYF.

This clonotype was seen at least ten times. The gene calls are TRBV2 and TRBJ1-5, with unresolved D. The CDR3 is 20 residues long. V was shortened by 2 bases and J by 0 bases, with 23 bases between the two germline ends. Germline V gene lookup returns CDR1 SNHLY and CDR2 FYNNEI. Here the CDR3 reads CASSERTTQLLTNSNQPQHF. CDR3 DNA: TGTGCCAGCAGTGAACGTACGACACAACTTCTTACAAATAGCAATCAGCCCCAGCATTTT.

This clonotype has at least ten counts. This chain links TRBV19 with TRBJ2-3; possible D gene TRBD1, 5 bases. This CDR3 comprises 13 residues. Between the trimmed V and J ends, which lost 4 bases and 6 bases, there was a span of 11 bases. Per germline, CDR1 LNHDA and CDR2 SQIVND (reference sequence). The CDR3 loop is CASSNQGVDTQYF. The DNA for the CDR3 is TGTGCCAGTAGTAACCAGGGCGTGGATACGCAGTATTTT.

V usage is TRBV10-3 and J usage is TRBJ2-1, with TRBD2 matching 11 bases. V lost 6 bases, J lost 7 bases, and 20 bases stayed unmatched. This CDR3 comprises 19 residues. The germline gives CDR1 ENHRY, CDR2 SYGVKD. CDR3 amino acids: CAIRAPGKLLAGGWNEQFF. The CDR3 DNA is TGTGCCATCAGGGCGCCAGGGAAACTCCTAGCGGGAGGTTGGAATGAGCAGTTCTTC.

This clonotype was recorded at least ten times. V is TRBV5-1 and J is TRBJ2-3, with 11 bases identical to TRBD2. The CDR3 consists of 16 residues. The V and J ends lost 4 bases and 2 bases, in that order; junction bases with no gene match: 6. Germline V lookup: CDR1 SGHRS, CDR2 YFSETQ. CDR3 sequence (DNA): TGCGCCAGCAGCCTAGGGACTAGCGGAGCCACAGATACGCAGTATTTT. Its protein is CASSLGTSGATDTQYF.

This clonotype has ten or more counts. This chain uses TRBV12-3 or TRBV12-4 with TRBJ1-5; D is ambiguous. This CDR3 comprises 14 residues. V was shortened by 5 bases and J by 0 bases, with 8 bases between the two germline ends. Written as DNA, the CDR3 is TGTGCCAGCAGTCCCCTTAATAGCAATCAGCCCCAGCATTTT. It is translated as CASSPLNSNQPQHF.

Ten or more counts support this clonotype. The V call is TRBV28, the J call TRBJ2-7; TRBD1 matches 11 bases. With V trimmed by 6 bases and J by 6 bases, 10 bases remained unmatched. In germline, CDR1 is MDHEN, CDR2 SYDVKM. CDR3 length equals 15 residues. CDR3: CASSPPPGQGGEQYF. In DNA, the CDR3 is TGTGCCAGCAGCCCTCCTCCGGGACAGGGGGGCGAGCAGTACTTC.

A few counts support this clonotype. As DNA, the CDR3 is TGCAGTGCTCGAGGGGGTCCCTCCTACAATGAGCAGTTCTTC. Amino acid sequence: CSARGGPSYNEQFF. The chain combines TRBV20-1 with TRBJ2-1; TRBD1 might be the D (6 bases). Trimming cost V 5 bases and J 0 bases, with 11 bases left between them. This CDR3 contains 14 residues. Germline values: CDR1 DFQATT, CDR2 SNEGSKA (reference sequence).

This clonotype was seen repeatedly, ten times or more. A junction boundary mismatches the germline segment, possibly from a read error. The V and J genes are TRBV5-1 and TRBJ2-1, with 9 bases fitting TRBD2. The CDR3 has 15 amino acids. Germline V gene data show CDR1 as SGHRS and CDR2 as YFSETQ. The CDR3 spells CASSLVASGANEQFF. The CDR3 DNA reads TGTGCCAGCAGCTTGGTGGCTAGCGGGGCCAATGAGCAGTTCTTC.

This clonotype was seen ten or more times. This chain joins TRBV2 and TRBJ1-1; a weak D match, TRBD1 (5 bases). There are 14 residues in the CDR3. V was trimmed by 6 bases and J by 5 bases, leaving 16 bases between them. Per germline, CDR1 SNHLY and CDR2 FYNNEI. The CDR3 loop reads CASSYHGDGTEAFF. The CDR3 DNA sequence: TGTGCCAGCAGCTACCACGGGGACGGGACTGAAGCTTTCTTT.

The V call is TRBV28, the J call TRBJ2-2; 16 bases agree with TRBD2. V lost 5 bases, J lost 3 bases, and 9 bases stayed unmatched. Germline V gives CDR1 MDHEN, CDR2 SYDVKM. CDR3 length: 19 residues. The CDR3 loop is CASSIRGLAGGPDTGELFF. DNA for the CDR3: TGTGCCAGCAGTATTCGGGGACTAGCGGGAGGGCCGGACACCGGGGAGCTGTTTTTT.

A word on this clonotype: A clone one base away is much larger, so this may be a read error. This CDR3 is missing its conserved last phenylalanine or tryptophan, likely due to a read error. The rearrangement joins TRBV7-9 to TRBJ2-1, with 14 bases identical to TRBD2. The germline gives CDR1 SEHNR, CDR2 FQNEAQ (reference sequence). The CDR3 runs 20 residues. Trimming cost V 1 base and J 3 bases; bases outside gene matches: 11. As DNA, the CDR3 is TGTGCCAGCAGCTTAGAGATTTTCGGACTAGCGGGGGGCTTCTACAATGAGCAGTTCCTC. Translated, it gives CASSLEIFGLAGGFYNEQFL.

J is TRBJ1-2 and V is TRBV12-5, with 7 bases identical to TRBD1. Trimming at V came to 5 bases and at J to 8 bases, leaving 29 bases not matched to a gene. This CDR3 comprises 20 residues. Germline V lookup: CDR1 LGHNT, CDR2 FRNRAP. The CDR3 loop reads CASGLAPYLPTGTEDKGYTF. In nucleotides, the CDR3 is TGTGCTAGTGGTCTCGCCCCATATTTGCCCACCGGGACAGAGGATAAAGGCTACACCTTC. Supplemented by reference TRBV12-5 and TRBJ1-2, the full variable domain reads DARVTQTPRHKVTEMGQEVTMRCQPILGHNTVFWYRQTMMQGLELLAYFRNRAPLDDSGMPKDRFSAEMPDATLATLKIQPSEPRDSAVYFCASGLAPYLPTGTEDKGYTFGSGTRLTVV.

V usage is TRBV20-1 and J usage is TRBJ2-5, with D unresolved. Germline V gene data show CDR1 as DFQATT and CDR2 as SNEGSKA (reference sequence). With 1 base removed from V and 5 bases from J, the gap between germline ends came to 11 bases. The CDR3 loop spans 13 amino acids. The CDR3 DNA is TGCAGTGCTAGAGGGTCCTACGGGGAGACCCAGTACTTC. It is translated as CSARGSYGETQYF.

There are many counts of this clonotype. The chain links TRBV20-1 to TRBJ2-1, with 11 bases aligning to TRBD1. CDR3 length: 14 amino acids. With V trimmed by 4 bases and J by 9 bases, 8 bases remained unmatched. In germline, CDR1 is DFQATT, CDR2 SNEGSKA (reference sequence). The chain's CDR3 is CSATRTGGRSEQFF. The CDR3 DNA is TGCAGTGCTACAAGGACAGGGGGCCGGAGTGAGCAGTTCTTC.

The CDR3 loop is CASRYQGINTEAFF. DNA of the CDR3: TGTGCCAGCAGGTACCAGGGGATAAACACTGAAGCTTTCTTT. V usage is TRBV27 and J usage is TRBJ1-1, with D perhaps TRBD1 (6 bases). Trimming left V 6 bases short and J 2 bases short, with 13 bases between. The CDR3 runs to 14 residues. The V gene's germline CDR1 is MNHEY and CDR2 SMNVEV (reference sequence).

This clonotype was observed at least ten times. The genes are TRBV5-1 and TRBJ1-1; the D gene is possibly TRBD1 (6 bases). The germline gives CDR1 SGHRS, CDR2 YFSETQ. The V end lost 4 bases, the J end lost 3 bases, and 13 bases lay between the germline ends. This CDR3 has 14 amino acids. The CDR3 loop reads CASSAARGDTEAFF. DNA for the CDR3: TGCGCCAGCAGCGCAGCAAGGGGGGACACTGAAGCTTTCTTT.

This clonotype occurred many times. This chain uses TRBV5-5 with TRBJ2-7; D unclear. Trimming pared 0 bases from V and 3 bases from J, leaving 7 bases between. CDR3 length: 13 amino acids. CDR1 SGHKS and CDR2 YYEKEE come from the germline V gene (reference sequence). The CDR3 reads CASSLVAVYEQYF. The DNA of the CDR3 is TGTGCCAGCAGCTTGGTCGCTGTCTACGAGCAGTACTTC. The full variable domain, rest sourced from reference TRBV5-5 and TRBJ2-7, is DAGVTQSPTHLIKTRGQQVTLRCSPISGHKSVSWYQQVLGQGPQFIFQYYEKEERGRGNFPDRFSARQFPNYSSELNVNALLLGDSALYLCASSLVAVYEQYFGPGTRLTVT.

In its sample, this clonotype was seen many times. The chain combines TRBV6-1 with TRBJ2-7, with D possibly being TRBD1 (6 bases). This CDR3 has 15 amino acids. Trimming removed 7 bases at V and 1 base at J, with 17 bases between. Germline V gene data show CDR1 as MNHNS and CDR2 as SASEGT. The CDR3 nucleotides read TGTGCCAGCACAGACCCCAACAGGGATTCCTACGAGCAGTACTTC. The encoded protein is CASTDPNRDSYEQYF.

This clonotype was picked up many times. The rearrangement uses TRBV5-1 and TRBJ1-2, with 7 positions matching TRBD1. The CDR3 sequence is 13 residues long. J lost 8 bases, V lost 0 bases, and 4 bases had no gene match. The germline CDR1 and CDR2 sequences are SGHRS and YFSETQ. The CDR3 region has the DNA TGCGCCAGCAGCTTGGTAGACAGGGACGGCTACACCTTC. Protein product: CASSLVDRDGYTF.

Ten or more counts support this clonotype. This chain's CDR3 is CASSSRTVFTYNEQFF. The CDR3, as DNA: TGTGCCAGCAGCTCGCGGACTGTCTTTACCTACAATGAGCAGTTCTTC. The gene calls are TRBV7-2 and TRBJ2-1; D is possibly TRBD2 (5 bases). The CDR3 is made up of 16 amino acids. Germline V lookup: CDR1 SGHTA, CDR2 FQGNSA. Trimming took 4 bases from V and 2 from J, leaving 15 bases between them.